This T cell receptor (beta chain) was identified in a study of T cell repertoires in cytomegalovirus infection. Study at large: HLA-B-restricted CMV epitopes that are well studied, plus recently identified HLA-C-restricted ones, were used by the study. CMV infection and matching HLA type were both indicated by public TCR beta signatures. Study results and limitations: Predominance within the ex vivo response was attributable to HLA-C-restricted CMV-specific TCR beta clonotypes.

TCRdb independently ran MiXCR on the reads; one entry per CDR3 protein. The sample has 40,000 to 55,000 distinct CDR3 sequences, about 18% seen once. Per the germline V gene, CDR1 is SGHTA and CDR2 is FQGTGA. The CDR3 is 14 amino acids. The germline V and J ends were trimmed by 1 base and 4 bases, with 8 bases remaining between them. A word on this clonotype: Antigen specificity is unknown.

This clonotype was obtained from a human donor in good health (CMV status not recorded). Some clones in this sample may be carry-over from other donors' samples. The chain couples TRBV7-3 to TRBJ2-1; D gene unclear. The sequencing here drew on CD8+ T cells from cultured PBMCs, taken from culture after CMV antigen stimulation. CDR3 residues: CASSLRAAYNEQFF. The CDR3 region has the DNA TGTGCCAGCAGCTTAAGGGCAGCGTACAATGAGCAGTTCTTC. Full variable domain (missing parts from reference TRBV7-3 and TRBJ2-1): GAGVSQTPSNKVTEKGKYVELRCDPISGHTALYWYRQSLGQGPEFLIYFQGTGAADDSGLPNDRFFAVRPEGSVSTLKIQRTERGDSAVYLCASSLRAAYNEQFFGPGTRLTVL.